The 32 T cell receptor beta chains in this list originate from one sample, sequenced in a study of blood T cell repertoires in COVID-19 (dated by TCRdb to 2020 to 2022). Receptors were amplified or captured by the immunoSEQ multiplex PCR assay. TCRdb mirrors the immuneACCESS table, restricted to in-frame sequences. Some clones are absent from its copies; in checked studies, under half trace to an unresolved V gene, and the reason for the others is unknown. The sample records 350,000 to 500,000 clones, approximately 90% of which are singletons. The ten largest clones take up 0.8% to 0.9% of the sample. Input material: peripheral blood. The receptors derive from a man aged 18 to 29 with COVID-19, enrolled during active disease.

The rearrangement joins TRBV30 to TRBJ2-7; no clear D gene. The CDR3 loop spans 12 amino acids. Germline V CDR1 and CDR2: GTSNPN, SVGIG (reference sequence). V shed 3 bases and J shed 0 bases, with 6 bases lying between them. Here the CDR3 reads CAWSANSYEQYF. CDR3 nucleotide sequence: TGTGCCTGGAGCGCTAACTCCTACGAGCAGTACTTC.

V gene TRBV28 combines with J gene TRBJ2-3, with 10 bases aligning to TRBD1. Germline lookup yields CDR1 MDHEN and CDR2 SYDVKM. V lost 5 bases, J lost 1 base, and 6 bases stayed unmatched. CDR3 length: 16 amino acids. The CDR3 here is CASSRSGTGGTDTQYF. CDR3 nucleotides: TGTGCCAGCAGTCGTTCCGGGACAGGGGGCACAGATACGCAGTATTTT. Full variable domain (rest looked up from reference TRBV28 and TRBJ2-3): DVKVTQSSRYLVKRTGEKVFLECVQDMDHENMFWYRQDPGLGLRLIYFSYDVKMKEKGDIPEGYSVSREKKERFSLILESASTNQTSMYLCASSRSGTGGTDTQYFGPGTRLTVL.

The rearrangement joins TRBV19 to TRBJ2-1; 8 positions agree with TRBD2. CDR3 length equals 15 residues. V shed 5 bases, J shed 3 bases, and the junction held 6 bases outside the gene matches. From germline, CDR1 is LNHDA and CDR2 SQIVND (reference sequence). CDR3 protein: CASSAGTRSYNEQFF. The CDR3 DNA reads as TGTGCCAGTAGTGCCGGGACTAGAAGCTACAATGAGCAGTTCTTC. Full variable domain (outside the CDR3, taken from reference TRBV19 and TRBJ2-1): DGGITQSPKYLFRKEGQNVTLSCEQNLNHDAMYWYRQDPGQGLRLIYYSQIVNDFQKGDIAEGYSVSREKKESFPLTVTSAQKNPTAFYLCASSAGTRSYNEQFFGPGTRLTVL.

The DNA of the CDR3 is TGTGCCACCAGCCAGACTTTTAGCAATCAGCCCCAGCATTTT. This gives the protein CATSQTFSNQPQHF. The chain couples TRBV15 to TRBJ1-5; D is undetermined. V lost 5 bases and J 0 bases, leaving 8 bases between the germline ends. There are 14 residues in the CDR3. Germline V gene lookup returns CDR1 LNHNV and CDR2 YYDKDF (reference sequence).

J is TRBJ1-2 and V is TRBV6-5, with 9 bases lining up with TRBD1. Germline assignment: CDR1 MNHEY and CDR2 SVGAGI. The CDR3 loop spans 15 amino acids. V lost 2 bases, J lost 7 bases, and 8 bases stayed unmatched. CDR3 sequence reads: CASSYGRDRVGGYTF. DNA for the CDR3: TGTGCCAGCAGTTACGGCCGGGACAGGGTTGGTGGCTACACCTTC.

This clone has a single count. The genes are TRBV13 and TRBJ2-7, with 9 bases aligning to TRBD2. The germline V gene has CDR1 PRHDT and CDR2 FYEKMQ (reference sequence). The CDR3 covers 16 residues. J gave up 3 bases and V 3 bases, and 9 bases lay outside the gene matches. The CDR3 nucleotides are TGTGCCAGCAGCTTGGGTGCTAGCGGGAATGGCTACGAGCAGTACTTC. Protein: CASSLGASGNGYEQYF.

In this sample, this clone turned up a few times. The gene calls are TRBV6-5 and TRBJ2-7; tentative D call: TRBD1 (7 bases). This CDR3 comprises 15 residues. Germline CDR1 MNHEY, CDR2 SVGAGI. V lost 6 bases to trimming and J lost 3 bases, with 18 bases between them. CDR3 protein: CASSRTGAGGYEQYF. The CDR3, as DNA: TGTGCCAGCAGCCGTACAGGGGCCGGGGGCTACGAGCAGTACTTC.

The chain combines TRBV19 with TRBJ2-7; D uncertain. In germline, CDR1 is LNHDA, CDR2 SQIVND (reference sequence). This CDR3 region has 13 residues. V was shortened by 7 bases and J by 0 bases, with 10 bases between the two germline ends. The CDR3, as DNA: TGTGCCAGTACTCGAAGCGACTCCTACGAGCAGTACTTC. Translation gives CASTRSDSYEQYF.

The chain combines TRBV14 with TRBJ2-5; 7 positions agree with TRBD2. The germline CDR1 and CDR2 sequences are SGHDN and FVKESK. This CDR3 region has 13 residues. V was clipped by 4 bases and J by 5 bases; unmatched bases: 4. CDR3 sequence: CASSLGLYETQYF. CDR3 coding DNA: TGTGCCAGCAGCCTGGGACTATACGAGACCCAGTACTTC.

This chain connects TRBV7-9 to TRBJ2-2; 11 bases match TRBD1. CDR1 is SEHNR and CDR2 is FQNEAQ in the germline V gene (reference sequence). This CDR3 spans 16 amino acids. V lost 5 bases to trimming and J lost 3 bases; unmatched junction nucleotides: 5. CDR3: CASSPRGQGDTGELFF. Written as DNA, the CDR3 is TGTGCCAGCAGCCCCCGGGGACAGGGGGACACCGGGGAGCTGTTTTTT.

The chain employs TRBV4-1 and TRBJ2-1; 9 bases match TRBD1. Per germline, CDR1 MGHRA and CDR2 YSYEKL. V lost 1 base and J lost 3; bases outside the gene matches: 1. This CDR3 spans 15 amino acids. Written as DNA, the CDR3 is TGCGCCAGCAGCCAAGGGGGACAGGGCTACAATGAGCAGTTCTTC. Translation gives CASSQGGQGYNEQFF.

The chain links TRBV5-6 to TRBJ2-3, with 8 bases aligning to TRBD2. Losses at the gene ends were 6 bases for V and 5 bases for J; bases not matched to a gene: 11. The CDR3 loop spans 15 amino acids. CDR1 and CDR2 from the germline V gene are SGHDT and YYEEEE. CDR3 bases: TGTGCCAGCACCACGGAGCGGGAGAGACGAGATACGCAGTATTTT. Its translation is CASTTERERRDTQYF.

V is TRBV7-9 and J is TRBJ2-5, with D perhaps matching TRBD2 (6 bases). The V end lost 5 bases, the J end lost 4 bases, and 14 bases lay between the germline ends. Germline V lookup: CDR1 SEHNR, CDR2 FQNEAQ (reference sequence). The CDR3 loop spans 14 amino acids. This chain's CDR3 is CASSDSGVTETQYF. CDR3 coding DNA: TGTGCCAGCAGCGACTCGGGAGTCACAGAGACCCAGTACTTC.

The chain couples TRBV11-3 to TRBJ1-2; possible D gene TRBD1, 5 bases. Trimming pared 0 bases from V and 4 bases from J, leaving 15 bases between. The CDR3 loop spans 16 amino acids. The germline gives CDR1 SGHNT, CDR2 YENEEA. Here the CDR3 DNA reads TGTGCCAGCAGCTTAGATAGGCAGGGCATCGCCTATGGCTACACCTTC. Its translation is CASSLDRQGIAYGYTF.

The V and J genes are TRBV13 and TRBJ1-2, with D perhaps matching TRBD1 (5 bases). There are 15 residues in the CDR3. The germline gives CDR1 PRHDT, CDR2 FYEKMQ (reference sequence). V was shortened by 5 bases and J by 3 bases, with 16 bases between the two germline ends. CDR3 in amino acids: CASSDMRGGDYGYTF. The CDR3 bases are TGTGCCAGCAGCGACATGAGGGGAGGGGACTATGGCTACACCTTC.

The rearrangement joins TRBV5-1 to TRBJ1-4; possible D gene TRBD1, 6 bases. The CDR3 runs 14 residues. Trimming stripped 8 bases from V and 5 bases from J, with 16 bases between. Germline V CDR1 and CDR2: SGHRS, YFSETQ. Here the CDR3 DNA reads TGCGCCAGTGGCCTGACAGGCGGAAATGAAAAACTGTTTTTT. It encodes CASGLTGGNEKLFF.

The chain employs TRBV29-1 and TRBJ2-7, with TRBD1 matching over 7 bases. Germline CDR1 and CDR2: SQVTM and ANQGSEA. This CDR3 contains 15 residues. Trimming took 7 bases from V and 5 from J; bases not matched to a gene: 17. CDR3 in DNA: TGCAGCGCTGTACATGTACAGGGGCGAGATGACGAGCAGTACTTC. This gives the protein CSAVHVQGRDDEQYF.

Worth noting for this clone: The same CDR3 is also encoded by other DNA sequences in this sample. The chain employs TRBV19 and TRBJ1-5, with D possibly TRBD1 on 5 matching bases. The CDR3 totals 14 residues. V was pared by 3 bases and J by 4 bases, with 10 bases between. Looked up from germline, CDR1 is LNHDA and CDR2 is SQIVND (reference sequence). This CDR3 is CASSIRDSNQPQHF. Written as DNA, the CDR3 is TGTGCCAGTAGTATCCGTGACAGTAATCAGCCCCAGCATTTT.

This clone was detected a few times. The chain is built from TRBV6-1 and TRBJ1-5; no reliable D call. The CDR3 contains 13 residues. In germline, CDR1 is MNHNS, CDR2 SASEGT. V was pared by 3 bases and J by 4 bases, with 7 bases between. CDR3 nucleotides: TGTGCCAGCAGTGAGAAACAGAATCAGCCCCAGCATTTT. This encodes CASSEKQNQPQHF.

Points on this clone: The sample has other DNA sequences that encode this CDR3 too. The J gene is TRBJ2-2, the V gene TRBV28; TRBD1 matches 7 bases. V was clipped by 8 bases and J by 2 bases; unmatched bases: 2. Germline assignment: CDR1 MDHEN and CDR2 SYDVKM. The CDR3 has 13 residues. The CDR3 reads CASGTANTGELFF. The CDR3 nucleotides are TGTGCCAGCGGGACAGCAAACACCGGGGAGCTGTTTTTT.

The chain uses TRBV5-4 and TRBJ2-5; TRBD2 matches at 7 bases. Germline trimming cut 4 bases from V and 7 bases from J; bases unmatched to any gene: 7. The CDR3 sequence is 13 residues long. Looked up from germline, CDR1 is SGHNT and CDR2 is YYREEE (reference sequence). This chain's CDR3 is CASSQRGKGTQYF. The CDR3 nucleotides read TGTGCCAGCAGCCAGCGGGGAAAGGGGACCCAGTACTTC.

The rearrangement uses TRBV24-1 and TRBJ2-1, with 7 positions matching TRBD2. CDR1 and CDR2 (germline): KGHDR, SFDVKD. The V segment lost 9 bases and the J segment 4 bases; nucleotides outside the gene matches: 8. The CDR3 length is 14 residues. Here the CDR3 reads CATFTSVPYNEQFF. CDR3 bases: TGTGCCACCTTTACTAGCGTCCCTTACAATGAGCAGTTCTTC.

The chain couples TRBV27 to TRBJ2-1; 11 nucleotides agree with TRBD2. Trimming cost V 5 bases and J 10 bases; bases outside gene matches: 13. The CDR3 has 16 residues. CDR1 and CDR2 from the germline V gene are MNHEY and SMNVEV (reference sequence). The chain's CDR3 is CASSTWTSGPSGEQFF. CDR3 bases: TGTGCCAGCAGTACCTGGACTAGCGGGCCCTCGGGCGAGCAGTTCTTC.

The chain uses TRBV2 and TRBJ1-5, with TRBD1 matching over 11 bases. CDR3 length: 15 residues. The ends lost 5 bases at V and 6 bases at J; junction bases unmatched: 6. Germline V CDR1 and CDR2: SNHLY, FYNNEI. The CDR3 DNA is TGTGCCAGCAGTCCAAGGACAGGGGGCGGTCAGCCCCAGCATTTT. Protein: CASSPRTGGGQPQHF.

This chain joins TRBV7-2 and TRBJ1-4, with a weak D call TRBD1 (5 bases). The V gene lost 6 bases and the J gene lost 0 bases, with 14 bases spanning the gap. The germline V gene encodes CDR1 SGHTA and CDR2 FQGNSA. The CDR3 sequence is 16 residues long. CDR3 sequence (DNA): TGTGCCAGCAGTTTCGGACACAAAGCAACTAATGAAAAACTGTTTTTT. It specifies CASSFGHKATNEKLFF.

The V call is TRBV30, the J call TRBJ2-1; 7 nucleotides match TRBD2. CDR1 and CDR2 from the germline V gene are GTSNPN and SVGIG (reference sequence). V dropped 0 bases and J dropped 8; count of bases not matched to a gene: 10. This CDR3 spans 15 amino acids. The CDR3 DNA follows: TGTGCCTGGAGTGTATACGGGGCAGGGAGGGATGAGCAGTTCTTC. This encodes CAWSVYGAGRDEQFF.

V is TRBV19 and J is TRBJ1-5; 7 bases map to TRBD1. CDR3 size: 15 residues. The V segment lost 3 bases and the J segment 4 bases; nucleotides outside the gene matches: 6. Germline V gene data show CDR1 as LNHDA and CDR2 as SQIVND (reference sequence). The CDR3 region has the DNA TGTGCCAGTAGTATGGCACAGGGGAGGAATCAGCCCCAGCATTTT. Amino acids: CASSMAQGRNQPQHF.

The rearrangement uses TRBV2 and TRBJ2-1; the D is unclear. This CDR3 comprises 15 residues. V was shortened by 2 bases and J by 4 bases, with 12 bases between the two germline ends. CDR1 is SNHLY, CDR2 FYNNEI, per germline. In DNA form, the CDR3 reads TGTGCCAGCAGTGAACTCCTTCCTTATTACAATGAGCAGTTCTTC. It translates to CASSELLPYYNEQFF.

This chain's CDR3 is CASSYTGLATDTQYF. The CDR3 DNA reads TGTGCCAGCAGCTACACGGGACTAGCGACAGATACGCAGTATTTT. The chain combines TRBV3-1 (or the pseudogene TRBV3-2) with TRBJ2-3; 10 positions match TRBD2. CDR1 is LGHDT, CDR2 YNNKEL, per germline (reference sequence). This CDR3 spans 15 amino acids. J lost 3 bases, V lost 5 bases, and 5 bases had no gene match.

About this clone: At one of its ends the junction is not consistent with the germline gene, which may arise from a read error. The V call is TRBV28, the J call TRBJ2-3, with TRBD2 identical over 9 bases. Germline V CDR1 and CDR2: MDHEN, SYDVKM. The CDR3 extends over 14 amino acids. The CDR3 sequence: CASNLAGETDTQYF. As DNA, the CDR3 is TGTGCCAGCAATTTAGCGGGAGAAACGGATACGCAGTATTTT.

CDR3 DNA sequence: TGTGCCAGCACCCCGGGACAGGGCGTTTCTGGCAATGAGCAGTTCTTC. Encoded protein: CASTPGQGVSGNEQFF. The V and J genes are TRBV19 and TRBJ2-1; 9 bases map to TRBD1. Germline V gene lookup returns CDR1 LNHDA and CDR2 SQIVND (reference sequence). The length of the CDR3 is 16 residues. The V and J ends lost 9 bases and 6 bases, in that order; junction bases with no gene match: 15.

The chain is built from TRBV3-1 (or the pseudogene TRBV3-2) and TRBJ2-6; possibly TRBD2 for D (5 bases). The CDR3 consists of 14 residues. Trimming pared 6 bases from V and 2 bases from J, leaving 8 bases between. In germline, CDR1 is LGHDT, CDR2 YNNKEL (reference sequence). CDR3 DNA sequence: TGTGCCAGCAGGGGGAGAGCTGGGGCCAACGTCCTGACTTTC. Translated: CASRGRAGANVLTF.